The 11 T cell receptor beta chains listed next were all sequenced from one sample in a study of blood T cells in healthy people across ages. Alongside a J-beta primer mix, a sample-barcoded 5' primer served in a second PCR lasting 7 to 11 cycles. MiXCR, applied by TCRdb to the 5' RACE reads, yields one record per CDR3 protein. The table records 1.5 million to 2 million distinct CDR3 sequences, 49% of them present only once. The sample was blood. These receptors all stem from a woman aged 35 to 49 in good health.

The J gene is TRBJ2-1, the V gene TRBV12-3 or TRBV12-4; D gene ambiguous. This CDR3 spans 16 amino acids. V was trimmed by 5 bases and J by 0 bases, leaving 14 bases between them. CDR3 bases: TGTGCCAGCAGTCCCGAGACTTATAGCTCCTACAATGAGCAGTTCTTC. Protein: CASSPETYSSYNEQFF.

The chain links TRBV20-1 to TRBJ2-4; the match to TRBD1 covers 9 bases. The J call is in doubt because the DNA end fits TRBJ2-7 better. The germline V gene has CDR1 DFQATT and CDR2 SNEGSKA (reference sequence). The CDR3 is 15 residues long. CDR3 region: CSARGRTGAPYEQYF. CDR3 bases: TGCAGTGCTAGAGGGAGGACAGGGGCCCCATACGAGCAGTACTTC.

The chain recombines TRBV4-3 with TRBJ2-3; 8 bases align to TRBD2. CDR1 and CDR2 from the germline V gene are LGHNA and YSLEER. The trim removed 0 bases at V and 5 bases at J, leaving 10 bases unmatched. The CDR3 totals 17 residues. This CDR3 reads CASSQDLGGGIGDTQYF. The CDR3 region has the DNA TGCGCCAGCAGCCAAGATCTCGGGGGGGGCATAGGAGATACGCAGTATTTT.

In its sample, this clonotype was seen a few times. The chain joins TRBV5-1 to TRBJ2-7, with D maybe TRBD1 (6 bases). The germline CDR1 and CDR2 sequences are SGHRS and YFSETQ. Trimming removed 2 bases at V and 4 bases at J, with 13 bases between. This CDR3 is 14 amino acids long. This CDR3 reads CASSLVGHLYEQYF. The CDR3 DNA is TGCGCCAGCAGCTTAGTGGGACATCTATACGAGCAGTACTTC.

This clonotype was picked up a small number of times. The chain has TRBV7-2 and TRBJ1-2; 7 bases are a match to TRBD1. After removal of 5 bases from V and 8 bases from J, the junction contained 5 bases not matched to a gene. This CDR3 comprises 12 residues. In germline, CDR1 is SGHTA, CDR2 FQGNSA. CDR3 loop: CASSIRGQGYTF. The DNA of the CDR3 is TGTGCCAGCAGCATTAGGGGGCAAGGCTACACCTTC. Full variable domain (missing parts from reference TRBV7-2 and TRBJ1-2): GAGVSQSPSNKVTEKGKDVELRCDPISGHTALYWYRQSLGQGLEFLIYFQGNSAPDKSGLPSDRFSAERTGGSVSTLTIQRTQQEDSAVYLCASSIRGQGYTFGSGTRLTVV.

This clonotype was seen more than once but under ten times. The chain combines TRBV10-3 with TRBJ2-1, with 8 bases lining up with TRBD1. With 4 bases clipped from V and 2 bases from J, the junction kept 7 bases outside the gene matches. This CDR3 has 16 residues. Germline CDR1 ENHRY, CDR2 SYGVKD. CDR3 amino acids: CAISVIAGGAYNEQFF. DNA for the CDR3: TGTGCCATCAGTGTAATCGCAGGGGGCGCCTACAATGAGCAGTTCTTC.

This clonotype was seen at least ten times. V usage is TRBV27 and J usage is TRBJ2-3; 9 nucleotides match TRBD1. Trimming took 4 bases from V and 2 from J; bases not matched to a gene: 4. The CDR3 contains 15 residues. Per the germline V gene, CDR1 is MNHEY and CDR2 is SMNVEV (reference sequence). CDR3 DNA: TGTGCCAGCAGTTCCGGGACAGGGTACACAGATACGCAGTATTTT. Encoded protein: CASSSGTGYTDTQYF.

On this clonotype: Germline and junction disagree at one end, which may indicate a read error. The V and J genes are TRBV29-1 and TRBJ2-7; possible D gene TRBD1, 6 bases. CDR1 and CDR2 (germline): SQVTM, ANQGSEA. This CDR3 spans 14 amino acids. DNA of the CDR3: TGTAGCGAGAGGGGGACCCTGCGCTCCTACGAGCAGTACTTC. Amino acid sequence: CSERGTLRSYEQYF.

The chain carries TRBV7-2 and TRBJ1-2, with D perhaps matching TRBD1 (5 bases). Germline values: CDR1 SGHTA, CDR2 FQGNSA. The CDR3 runs to 15 residues. The ends were cut back, 2 bases at V and 6 bases at J, with 16 bases in the middle. The CDR3: CASSLFGGNKDGYTF. The CDR3 coding sequence is TGTGCCAGCAGCTTATTCGGGGGGAACAAGGATGGCTACACCTTC.

CDR3 loop: CASSYFGTYNEQFF. In nucleotides, the CDR3 is TGTGCCAGCAGTTACTTCGGGACTTACAATGAGCAGTTCTTC. The chain has TRBV6-2 or TRBV6-3 and TRBJ2-1; maybe TRBD2 (6 bases). The CDR3 spans 14 residues. The germline CDR1 and CDR2 sequences are MNHEY and SVGEGT. The V end lost 1 base, the J end lost 4 bases, and 8 bases lay between the germline ends.

This chain connects TRBV28 to TRBJ2-4; perhaps TRBD1 as D (6 bases). The end of the DNA fits TRBJ2-7 better, so the J call may be wrong. Germline CDR1 is MDHEN and CDR2 is SYDVKM. CDR3 length equals 15 residues. The CDR3 DNA follows: TGTGCCAGCAGTGGAAGGGGGACGATGATATACGAGCAGTACTTC. This sequence encodes CASSGRGTMIYEQYF.